This TCR beta chain was recovered during a study of identical twins. This clonotype was recorded a few times. The V gene end was trimmed by 1 base and the J gene end by 5 bases; junction bases not matched to a gene: 1. The germline gives CDR1 SSHAT, CDR2 FNYEAQ (reference sequence). The CDR3 is 14 amino acids. TCRdb ran MiXCR on the 5' RACE reads and lists one entry per CDR3 protein. The sample has 600,000 to 800,000 distinct CDR3 sequences, 20% to 25% seen once. This same sample was also part of a study on T cells expressing NK-cell markers. In that study: About six donors showed dominant NKG2C+ clonotypes comprising roughly 1.0-7.0% of their CD8+ T cells.

The receptor's source is a woman younger than 35 in good health. Sequences were obtained from PBMCs. The chain joins TRBV7-7 to TRBJ1-4, with TRBD1 matching 7 bases. CDR3 DNA: TGTGCCAGCAGCTTAGGGGGACAGAATGAAAAACTGTTTTTT. Translated: CASSLGGQNEKLFF.